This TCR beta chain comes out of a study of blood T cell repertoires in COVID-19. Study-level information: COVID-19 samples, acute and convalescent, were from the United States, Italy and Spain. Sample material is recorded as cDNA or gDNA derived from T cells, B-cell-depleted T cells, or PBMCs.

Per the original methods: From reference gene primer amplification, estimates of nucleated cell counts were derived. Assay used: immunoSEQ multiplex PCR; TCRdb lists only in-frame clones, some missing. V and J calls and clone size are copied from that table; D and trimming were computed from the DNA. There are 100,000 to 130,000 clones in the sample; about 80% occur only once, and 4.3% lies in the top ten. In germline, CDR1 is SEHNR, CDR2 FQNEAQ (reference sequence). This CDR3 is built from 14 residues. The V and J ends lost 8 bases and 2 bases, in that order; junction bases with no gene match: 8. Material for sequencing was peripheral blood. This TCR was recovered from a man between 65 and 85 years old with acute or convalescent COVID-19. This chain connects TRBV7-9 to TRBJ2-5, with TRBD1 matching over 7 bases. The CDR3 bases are TGTGCCAGCCAGGGGGTCTGGCAACAAGAGACCCAGTACTTC. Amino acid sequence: CASQGVWQQETQYF.